The clone carrying this T cell receptor beta chain has more than one count but fewer than ten. The junction shows a germline mismatch at one end, possibly a read error. The sequence runs out 3 residues before the end of the CDR3; the remainder is reconstructed from the germline J gene. The sample is drawn from a study of T cell clonality in common variable immunodeficiency. Produced via immunoSEQ multiplex PCR; TCRdb's table is partial and in-frame only. Altogether some 32,000 clones were found in the sample, and no singletons occur. The germline V gene has CDR1 SSHAT and CDR2 FNYEAQ (reference sequence). The CDR3 has 15 residues.

This TCR derives from a person between 18 and 70 years old in good health. The rearrangement links TRBV7-7 to TRBJ2-5, with 12 bases fitting TRBD1. The sample comprised peripheral blood mononuclear cells. The CDR3 region is CASSPGTGGWETQYF. The CDR3 DNA, read in part, is TGTGCTAGCAGCCCCGGGACAGGGGGCTGGGAGACC.